This T cell receptor beta chain was sequenced for a study of human T cells and chemical hapten exposure. Deletions cut 0 bases from V and 2 bases from J, with 7 bases between. The CDR3 runs 14 residues. Germline V CDR1 and CDR2: LGHDT, YNNKEL (reference sequence). Stated time point: patch test 3, about 24 weeks after DPC sensitization. Treatment of the sample: therapeutic diphenylcyclopropenone sensitization with weekly scalp DPC. This clonotype was picked up a small number of times. TCRdb ran MiXCR on the RACE reads and lists one entry per CDR3 protein. The table shows about 190,000 distinct CDR3 sequences, with about 25% occurring only once.

This chain joins TRBV3-1 and TRBJ1-2; possibly TRBD1 for D (6 bases). The sequence was obtained from a middle-aged woman with alopecia areata. Some clones in this sample may be carry-over from other donors' samples. The sample here was whole blood, taken in connection with sensitization to the hapten diphenylcyclopropenone (DPC). CDR3 nucleotide sequence: TGTGCCAGCAGCCAAGAACAGGGAAACTATGGCTACACCTTC. Translating it yields CASSQEQGNYGYTF.